One sample yielded the 11 T cell receptor beta chains listed below, sequenced in a study of beta chain features in type 1 diabetes. The study reverse transcribed the entire isolated RNA, so it sequenced expressed TCRB transcripts. Generated by immunoSEQ multiplex PCR, the TCRdb table keeps only in-frame clones and is missing some. The sample yields under 450,000 clones, roughly 13% seen once. The specimen sequenced was naive CD4+ T cells from blood. These receptors were taken from a man aged 25 to 45 in good health.

This clone has only a few counts. This chain uses TRBV5-1 with TRBJ1-1; D unclear. The CDR3 loop spans 16 amino acids. Germline V gives CDR1 SGHRS, CDR2 YFSETQ. The V and J ends lost 0 bases and 0 bases respectively, with 12 bases between them. The DNA for the CDR3 is TGCGCCAGCAGCTTGGCCTTGAAGGGATTGAACACTGAAGCTTTCTTT. The encoded protein is CASSLALKGLNTEAFF.

J is TRBJ2-7 and V is TRBV7-8, with TRBD2 identical over 7 bases. The CDR3 consists of 15 residues. With 0 bases clipped from V and 2 bases from J, the junction kept 4 bases outside the gene matches. The germline CDR1 and CDR2 sequences are SGHVS and FQNEAQ. In DNA form, the CDR3 reads TGTGCCAGCAGCTTAGCGGGAGGGCACACCTACGAGCAGTACGTC. Its translation: CASSLAGGHTYEQYV.

CDR3 residues: CATVASGRQYNEQFF. The CDR3 DNA is TGTGCCACCGTGGCTAGCGGGAGACAGTACAATGAGCAGTTCTTC. The chain is built from TRBV15 and TRBJ2-1, with 10 bases matching TRBD2. This CDR3 has 15 residues. Germline CDR1 is LNHNV and CDR2 is YYDKDF (reference sequence). J lost 4 bases, V lost 8 bases, and 8 bases had no gene match.

This rearrangement joins TRBV9 to TRBJ2-3, with unresolved D. Germline CDR1 is SGDLS and CDR2 is YYNGEE. The V and J ends lost 5 bases and 0 bases respectively, with 13 bases between them. This CDR3 contains 15 residues. The CDR3 spells CASRALGVSTDTQYF. The CDR3 coding sequence is TGTGCCAGCAGAGCACTTGGGGTTAGCACAGATACGCAGTATTTT.

The rearrangement uses TRBV6-5 and TRBJ1-4; D call uncertain. The CDR3 runs 14 residues. V lost 2 bases to trimming and J lost 4 bases, with 8 bases between them. Germline V gene data show CDR1 as MNHEY and CDR2 as SVGAGI. For the CDR3, the DNA is TGTGCCAGCAGTTACGGCGGCAATAATGAAAAACTGTTTTTT. Translation: CASSYGGNNEKLFF.

This chain uses TRBV9 with TRBJ2-3; D is uncertain. This CDR3 has 14 residues. Germline V gene lookup returns CDR1 SGDLS and CDR2 YYNGEE. V lost 4 bases, J lost 2 bases, and 11 bases lay in between. CDR3 residues: CASSLGLITDTQYF. CDR3 nucleotide sequence: TGTGCCAGCAGCCTGGGTCTAATCACAGATACGCAGTATTTT.

The chain recombines TRBV5-1 with TRBJ1-2, with D unclear. CDR3 length: 11 residues. The V end lost 2 bases, the J end lost 8 bases, and 7 bases lay between the germline ends. Germline V gene lookup returns CDR1 SGHRS and CDR2 YFSETQ. CDR3 nucleotide sequence: TGCGCCAGCAGCTTCGGGGTAGGCTACACCTTC. It encodes CASSFGVGYTF.

This clone was counted many times. This chain connects TRBV30 to TRBJ2-5; a weak D match, TRBD2 (6 bases). V was trimmed by 4 bases and J by 6 bases, leaving 15 bases between them. From germline, CDR1 is GTSNPN and CDR2 SVGIG (reference sequence). The CDR3 contains 13 residues. Here the CDR3 reads CAWKLSGSQTQYF. The CDR3 coding sequence is TGTGCCTGGAAACTCTCCGGGAGTCAGACCCAGTACTTC.

The rearrangement links TRBV5-4 to TRBJ2-5; D gene ambiguous. Trimming removed 0 bases at V and 5 bases at J, with 5 bases between. The CDR3 runs to 12 residues. Germline V lookup: CDR1 SGHNT, CDR2 YYREEE (reference sequence). The CDR3 sequence is CASSLAMETQYF. CDR3 bases: TGTGCCAGCAGCTTGGCCATGGAGACCCAGTACTTC.

This clone occurred a few times. The sample carries other DNA sequences with the same CDR3. The rearrangement links TRBV5-1 to TRBJ1-5; no clear D. V was cut by 0 bases and J by 7 bases, with 8 bases left in between. Germline-derived CDR1 and CDR2 are SGHRS and YFSETQ. This CDR3 is 13 amino acids long. CDR3 DNA sequence: TGCGCCAGCAGCTTGGACGTAGGGCAGCCCCAGCATTTT. It translates to CASSLDVGQPQHF. Using reference TRBV5-1 and TRBJ1-5 for the parts outside the CDR3, the full variable domain is KAGVTQTPRYLIKTRGQQVTLSCSPISGHRSVSWYQQTPGQGLQFLFEYFSETQRNKGNFPGRFSGRQFSNSRSEMNVSTLELGDSALYLCASSLDVGQPQHFGDGTRLSIL.

For this clone: Other DNA sequences from this sample encode an identical CDR3 as well. This chain connects TRBV13 to TRBJ1-2; 8 nucleotides match TRBD1. The V and J ends lost 5 bases and 7 bases, in that order; junction bases with no gene match: 3. This CDR3 spans 12 amino acids. The germline gives CDR1 PRHDT, CDR2 FYEKMQ (reference sequence). The CDR3: CASSRTGSGYTF. The DNA for the CDR3 is TGTGCCAGCAGCCGGACAGGGAGTGGCTACACCTTC.